The clone carrying this T cell receptor (beta chain) was counted many times. The antigen remains unidentified. Germline CDR1 LNHNV, CDR2 YYDKDF (reference sequence). Trimming removed 1 base at V and 4 bases at J, with 7 bases between. The CDR3 has 13 amino acids. The data were obtained in a study of identical twins. Study-wide results and limits: Out-of-frame alpha sequences common to twins were enriched for low generation probability. The more abundant beta clonotypes in cord blood had fewer insertions, and memory repertoires did not show this.

cDNA molecules carried unique molecular identifiers, and template switching added a universal primer site. One entry per CDR3 protein, called by TCRdb with MiXCR from the 5' RACE reads. The top ten hold around 3% of the sample, which has roughly 570,000 distinct CDR3 sequences, 9% to 10% seen once. The same data also went into a second study, on yellow fever vaccine responses in identical twins. That report adds: Convergence reportedly seemed to mark part of the twins' vaccine T cell response, with personalization marking the rest.

The V and J genes are TRBV15 and TRBJ2-5; D is undetermined. This receptor was obtained from a woman under 30 in good health. The specimen sequenced was PBMCs. The CDR3 loop is CATSRAPGETQYF. CDR3 bases: TGTGCCACCAGCAGAGCCCCTGGAGAGACCCAGTACTTC.